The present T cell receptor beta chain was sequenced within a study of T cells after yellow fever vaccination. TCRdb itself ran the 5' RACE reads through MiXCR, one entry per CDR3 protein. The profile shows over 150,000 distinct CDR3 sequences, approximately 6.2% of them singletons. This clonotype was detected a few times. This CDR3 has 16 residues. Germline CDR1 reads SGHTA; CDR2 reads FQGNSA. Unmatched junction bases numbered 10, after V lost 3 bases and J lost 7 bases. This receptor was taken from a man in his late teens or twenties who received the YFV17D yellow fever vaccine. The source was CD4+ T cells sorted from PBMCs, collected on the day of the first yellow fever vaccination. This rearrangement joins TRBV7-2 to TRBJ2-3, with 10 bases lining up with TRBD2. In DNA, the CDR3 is TGTGCCAGCAGCTTTAATAGCGGGGGGCCCCCCCATACGCAGTATTTT. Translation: CASSFNSGGPPHTQYF.